The sequence of this T cell receptor beta chain was determined in a study of T cells in Graves' hyperthyroidism and ophthalmopathy. CDR1 is SGHTA and CDR2 is FQGTGA in the germline V gene. The germline V and J ends were trimmed by 1 base and 6 bases, with 10 bases remaining between them. The CDR3 contains 13 residues. It was RNA transcripts that yielded the amplified TCR beta CDR3 regions. TCR CDR3 regions were first amplified by RT-PCR with HTBI primers. TCRdb used MiXCR to reprocess the multiplex PCR reads, holding one entry per CDR3 protein. The table records 500,000 to 650,000 distinct CDR3 sequences, 15% to 20% of them present only once.

The TCR sequence derives from a man aged 35 to 55 with Graves' ophthalmopathy. The J gene is TRBJ2-7, the V gene TRBV7-3; D unclear. Sequenced input: blood. Here the CDR3 DNA reads TGTGCCAGCAGCTTAAGTCGCCAGACCGAGCAGTACTTC. This gives the protein CASSLSRQTEQYF.